This TCR beta chain was found in a study of blood T cells in healthy people across ages. Findings of the study overall: Naive CD4+ cell counts and diversity both ran higher in long-lived than in aged donors. The fall in TCR beta diversity per million T cells was roughly linear with age. Researchers judged that diversity estimates from one million T cells fell short of true values.

Then a second PCR, running roughly 7 to 11 cycles, was carried out with a sample-barcoded 5' primer and a J-beta primer mix. MiXCR, applied by TCRdb to the 5' RACE reads, yields one record per CDR3 protein. The repertoire includes almost 800,000 distinct CDR3 sequences, roughly 60% of them detected once, and around 20% sits in the top ten. The people who gave samples were healthy Caucasians from Russia, aged roughly 6 to 90. In germline, CDR1 is SGHTA, CDR2 FQGNSA. The CDR3 is made up of 12 amino acids. V was clipped by 2 bases and J by 11 bases, with 12 bases between them. This clonotype was seen more than once but under ten times. Its target is not known.

This sequence originates from a man aged 30-40 years in good health. Sequencing was performed on blood. The chain combines TRBV7-2 with TRBJ2-5; D might be TRBD2 (5 bases). CDR3 loop: CASSLLMGEQYF. CDR3 DNA sequence: TGTGCCAGCAGCTTACTCATGGGAGAGCAGTACTTC.